A selection of T cell receptor beta chains follows, all from one sample in a study of T-cell reconstitution after alpha-beta-depleted transplantation in children. TCRdb itself ran the PCR reads through MiXCR, one entry per CDR3 protein. This repertoire shows around 450,000 distinct CDR3 sequences, around 46% found once; its top ten account for about 30%. The material was PBMCs, obtained before TCRalphabeta/CD19-depleted stem cell transplant. Receptor source: a girl aged 2-10 years with aplastic anemia, due to receive a stem cell transplant. Each CDR3 is given with its conserved first and last residue. A D gene is named only where the DNA matches it firmly. Clone sizes are given selectively: once, few, many, or a class where the clone is expanded.

clone_size j_call d_call cdr3_length v_call cdr3_nt cdr3_aa
. TRBJ1-5 TRBD1 17 TRBV28 TGTGCCAGCTCCCGACGACAGGGGCGAGTGCGTGGTCAGCCCCAGCATTTT CASSRRQGRVRGQPQHF
many TRBJ1-6 . 14 TRBV6-2/TRBV6-3 TGTGCCAGCAGCCTACAGAGATTAAATTCACCCCTCCACTTT CASSLQRLNSPLHF
few TRBJ2-7 . 11 TRBV11-2 TGTGCCAGCAGCGAGAATTACGAGCAGTACTTC CASSENYEQYF
. TRBJ2-7 TRBD2 13 TRBV20-1 TGCAGTGCCCGTAGGCTAGCGGGGTACGAGCAGTACTTC CSARRLAGYEQYF
once TRBJ2-3 . 14 TRBV20-1 TGCAGTGTTATAGTCCCAATGAGGACAGATACGCAGTATTTT CSVIVPMRTDTQYF
. TRBJ1-5 . 14 TRBV27 TGTGCCAGCAGTTTCAGGTTGAGCAATCAGCCCCAGCATTTT CASSFRLSNQPQHF
few TRBJ2-1 TRBD2 13 TRBV20-1 TGCAGTGCTATAGGCGGGAGGGCCGCTGAGCAGTTCTTC CSAIGGRAAEQFF
. TRBJ2-5 . 15 TRBV20-1 TGCAGTGCTAGAGGGCCCCTAGCGTCAATCGAGACCCAGTACTTC CSARGPLASIETQYF
. TRBJ1-4 . 13 TRBV7-9 TGTGCCAGCAGCTTAGCAGGGAGTGAAAAACTGTTTTTT CASSLAGSEKLFF
few TRBJ1-2 TRBD1 16 TRBV4-2 TGTGCCAGCAGCCAAGCCCCGGGACAGATTAACTATGGCTACACCTTC CASSQAPGQINYGYTF
. TRBJ2-1 . 16 TRBV7-9 TGTGCCAGCAGCTTACTGGGTCCCTCAGGTAGGAATGAGCAGTTCTTC CASSLLGPSGRNEQFF
. TRBJ2-2 . 17 TRBV7-3 TGTGCCAGCAGCTTTTTCGGGGGCCCCCCTCTCGCCGGGGAGCTGTTTTTT CASSFFGGPPLAGELFF
many TRBJ2-7 . 12 TRBV29-1 TGCAGCGTCCGGACTCCCCTCTACGAGCAGTACTTC CSVRTPLYEQYF
many TRBJ2-1 TRBD2 18 TRBV11-2 TGTGCCAGCAGCTCCTCAAGAGTAGCGGGAGGCCATGGGAATGAGCAGTTCTTC CASSSSRVAGGHGNEQFF
few TRBJ2-7 . 14 TRBV15 TGTGCCACCAGCCGAGACAGGACTACCTACGAGCAGTACTTC CATSRDRTTYEQYF
. TRBJ2-5 TRBD2 15 TRBV10-2 TGCGCCAGCAGTGAGGGGCTAGCGGTCCAAGAGACCCAGTACTTC CASSEGLAVQETQYF
. TRBJ2-1 . 14 TRBV29-1 TGCAGCGTTGAGGGACGGGATCAACGTAATGGGCAGTTCTTC CSVEGRDQRNGQFF
many TRBJ2-7 . 12 TRBV3-1 TGTGCCAGCAGCCGCGCCCTAGCCGAGCAGTACTTC CASSRALAEQYF
few TRBJ1-1 . 13 TRBV19 TGTGCCAGTCAAAACCGGGCGAACACTGAAGCTTTCTTT CASQNRANTEAFF